Presented here are 14 T cell receptor beta chains from one specimen sequenced in a study of cytomegalovirus exposure and HLA in healthy donors. PCR employed 60 Vbeta and 13 Jbeta primers. The repertoire was sequenced with immunoSEQ multiplex PCR; TCRdb's copy has only in-frame clones and lacks some. Its table records more than 70,000 clones. The sequenced material came from PBMCs. These receptors were obtained from a woman in her sixties in good health and CMV-seronegative.

The rearrangement joins TRBV5-4 to TRBJ2-3; TRBD1 aligns across 7 bases. Trimming cost V 1 base and J 0 bases; bases outside gene matches: 8. Germline V gene sequence: CDR1 SGHNT, CDR2 YYREEE (reference sequence). The CDR3 spans 17 residues. CDR3 amino acids: CASSLWDRPSSTDTQYF. Here the CDR3 DNA reads TGTGCCAGCAGCTTGTGGGACAGACCCTCTAGCACAGATACGCAGTATTTT.

The chain uses TRBV19 and TRBJ2-3; D might be TRBD1 (6 bases). CDR3 size: 14 residues. V was shortened by 5 bases and J by 2 bases, with 11 bases between the two germline ends. Germline V gives CDR1 LNHDA, CDR2 SQIVND (reference sequence). CDR3 in DNA: TGTGCCAGTAGTCTGACAGGTTACACAGATACGCAGTATTTT. It encodes CASSLTGYTDTQYF. Full variable domain (rest looked up from reference TRBV19 and TRBJ2-3): DGGITQSPKYLFRKEGQNVTLSCEQNLNHDAMYWYRQDPGQGLRLIYYSQIVNDFQKGDIAEGYSVSREKKESFPLTVTSAQKNPTAFYLCASSLTGYTDTQYFGPGTRLTVL.

In DNA form, the CDR3 reads TGTGCCAGCTTCCGCGACAGGGCCACTGAAGCTTTCTTT. This encodes CASFRDRATEAFF. This rearrangement joins TRBV18 to TRBJ1-1, with 7 positions matching TRBD1. The CDR3 consists of 13 residues. The ends lost 7 bases at V and 4 bases at J; junction bases unmatched: 6. The germline V gene has CDR1 KGHSH and CDR2 LQKENI.

According to its frequency, this clone is medium-sized. The chain employs TRBV7-3 and TRBJ2-1, with 8 bases lining up with TRBD2. CDR3 length: 15 residues. With V trimmed by 2 bases and J by 4 bases, 4 bases remained unmatched. Germline V gives CDR1 SGHTA, CDR2 FQGTGA. The CDR3 region is CASSLAASGYNEQFF. As DNA, the CDR3 is TGTGCCAGCAGCTTAGCGGCTAGCGGGTACAATGAGCAGTTCTTC.

The V and J genes are TRBV28 and TRBJ2-7; 7 bases align to TRBD2. Germline values: CDR1 MDHEN, CDR2 SYDVKM. This CDR3 has 14 amino acids. J lost 0 bases, V lost 3 bases, and 2 bases had no gene match. CDR3 protein: CASSFGDYSYEQYF. The CDR3 coding sequence is TGTGCCAGCAGTTTTGGGGACTACTCCTACGAGCAGTACTTC.

The V gene is TRBV7-2, the J gene TRBJ2-2; a possible D gene is TRBD2 (5 bases). The CDR3 extends over 18 amino acids. Germline V gene sequence: CDR1 SGHTA, CDR2 FQGNSA. The ends were cut back, 1 base at V and 5 bases at J, with 20 bases in the middle. DNA of the CDR3: TGTGCCAGCAGCTTAGTCGCTAGCCCATCGGTGGAGACCGGGGAGCTGTTTTTT. As protein: CASSLVASPSVETGELFF.

This chain links TRBV4-3 with TRBJ2-2, with TRBD2 matching 11 bases. Unmatched junction bases numbered 13, after V lost 0 bases and J lost 1 base. The CDR3 is 21 residues long. Germline-derived CDR1 and CDR2 are LGHNA and YSLEER. CDR3 loop: CASSQDPLYGGTSGNTGELFF. CDR3 DNA: TGCGCCAGCAGCCAAGATCCCCTTTATGGCGGGACTAGCGGGAACACCGGGGAGCTGTTTTTT.

The rearrangement uses TRBV28 and TRBJ2-7; 10 positions match TRBD2. J lost 5 bases, V lost 7 bases, and 5 bases had no gene match. CDR3 length: 13 amino acids. CDR1 is MDHEN and CDR2 is SYDVKM in the germline V gene. The CDR3 here is CASKSSGRNEQYF. Written as DNA, the CDR3 is TGTGCCAGCAAATCTAGCGGGAGAAACGAGCAGTACTTC.

With regard to this clone: The junction and the germline gene differ at one end; a read error may be behind it. The chain carries TRBV7-7 and TRBJ2-2; 10 bases align to TRBD2. The CDR3 is 17 amino acids. Germline CDR1 reads SSHAT; CDR2 reads FNYEAQ (reference sequence). The CDR3 is CASSPGPLAGVTGELFF. The CDR3 coding sequence is TGTGCTAGCAGCCCCGGTCCTCTAGCGGGAGTGACTGGGGAGCTGTTTTTT. The whole variable domain, remainder taken from reference TRBV7-7 and TRBJ2-2, is GAGVSQSPRYKVTKRGQDVTLRCDPISSHATLYWYQQALGQGPEFLTYFNYEAQPDKSGLPSDRFSAERPEGSISTLTIQRTEQRDSAMYRCASSPGPLAGVTGELFFGEGSRLTVL.

V and J are TRBV18 and TRBJ1-2; a possible D gene is TRBD1 (6 bases). Germline CDR1 reads KGHSH; CDR2 reads LQKENI. The CDR3 contains 13 residues. The ends were cut back, 6 bases at V and 6 bases at J, with 14 bases in the middle. The CDR3 loop reads CASSPTGDDGYTF. CDR3 nucleotides: TGTGCCAGCTCCCCGACAGGAGACGATGGCTACACCTTC.

The chain recombines TRBV7-9 with TRBJ1-5; no clear D. CDR1 and CDR2 from the germline V gene are SEHNR and FQNEAQ (reference sequence). The CDR3 is 13 residues long. Trimming cost V 5 bases and J 0 bases, with 5 bases left between them. DNA for the CDR3: TGTGCCAGCAGCCCTAATAGCAATCAGCCCCAGCATTTT. It translates to CASSPNSNQPQHF.

The chain has TRBV10-3 and TRBJ2-7, with D possibly matching TRBD2 (5 bases). From germline, CDR1 is ENHRY and CDR2 SYGVKD. The CDR3 is 13 amino acids. V lost 2 bases to trimming and J lost 0 bases, with 5 bases between them. CDR3 amino acids: CAISEGSSYEQYF. As DNA, the CDR3 is TGTGCCATCAGTGAGGGGAGCTCCTACGAGCAGTACTTC.

This chain links TRBV28 with TRBJ1-3; D may be TRBD1 (5 bases). The length of the CDR3 is 16 residues. Germline V gives CDR1 MDHEN, CDR2 SYDVKM. Trimming shortened V by 7 bases and J by 7 bases, and 23 bases separated the two germline ends. As DNA, the CDR3 is TGTGCCAGCACCTCCTGGGGGGGAAATTATAGGAACACCATATATTTT. Translating gives CASTSWGGNYRNTIYF.

This sequence joins TRBV2 and TRBJ2-2, with 14 bases matching TRBD2. Germline assignment: CDR1 SNHLY and CDR2 FYNNEI. The V and J ends lost 7 bases and 6 bases, in that order; junction bases with no gene match: 4. CDR3 length equals 15 residues. The CDR3 here is CASNGLAGGAGELFF. DNA for the CDR3: TGTGCCAGCAACGGACTAGCGGGAGGCGCCGGGGAGCTGTTTTTT.